A single T cell receptor beta chain is shown here with its context. What it recognizes is unknown. The source of the sample is a study of T-cell memory formation after mild COVID-19. Study background: There were largely donor-specific TCR clusters. Points from the study as a whole: Memory sampled before infection contained some responding clones, suggesting cross-reactive memory joined. Contracting CD4+ clones lay largely in CM and EM, with CD8+ ones residing in EMRA.

There are 13 residues in the CDR3. V shed 4 bases and J 7 bases; nucleotides not matched to a gene: 4. CDR1 is SGHVS and CDR2 is FNYEAQ in the germline V gene. The authors produced TCR alpha and TCR beta cDNA libraries with sample barcodes and UMIs by 5'RACE using constant-segment primers. TCRdb used MiXCR to reprocess the 5' RACE reads, holding one entry per CDR3 protein. Here the sample spans about 540,000 distinct CDR3 sequences, roughly 20% being singletons. The receptor was isolated from an adult woman who had mild COVID-19 (a few samples of this study predate the infection). Cell type and time point are not known. The source material was PBMCs or a T cell subset sorted from them (not recorded which). The genes are TRBV7-6 and TRBJ2-1; 7 bases match TRBD1. Here the CDR3 DNA reads TGTGCCAGCAGCTCGGCCAGGGGGAATGAGCAGTTCTTC. Its translation is CASSSARGNEQFF.